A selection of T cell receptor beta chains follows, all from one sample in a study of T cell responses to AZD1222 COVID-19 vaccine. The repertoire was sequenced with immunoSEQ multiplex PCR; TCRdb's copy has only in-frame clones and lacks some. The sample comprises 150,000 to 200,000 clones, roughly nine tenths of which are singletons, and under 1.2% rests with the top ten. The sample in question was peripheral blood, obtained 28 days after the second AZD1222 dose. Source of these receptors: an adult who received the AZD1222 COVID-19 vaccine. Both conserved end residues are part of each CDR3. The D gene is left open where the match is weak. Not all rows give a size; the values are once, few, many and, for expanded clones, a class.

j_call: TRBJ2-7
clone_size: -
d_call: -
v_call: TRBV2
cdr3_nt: TGTGCCAGCATTCCGGGACAACTCTCCTACGAGCAGTACTTC
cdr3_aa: CASIPGQLSYEQYF

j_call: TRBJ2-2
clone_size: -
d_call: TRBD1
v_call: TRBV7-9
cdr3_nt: TGTGCCAGCAGCCCGGGACAGGGGTCCGGCACCGGGGAGCTGTTTTTT
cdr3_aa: CASSPGQGSGTGELFF

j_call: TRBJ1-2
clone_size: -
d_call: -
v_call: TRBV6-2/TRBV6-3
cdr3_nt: TGTGCCAGCAGTGACTACCCCACAGGGTCTCATGGCTACACCTTC
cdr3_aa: CASSDYPTGSHGYTF

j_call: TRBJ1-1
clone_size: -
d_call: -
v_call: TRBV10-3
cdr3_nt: TGTGCCATCAGTGATACCAAGAACACTGAAGCTTTCTTT
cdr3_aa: CAISDTKNTEAFF

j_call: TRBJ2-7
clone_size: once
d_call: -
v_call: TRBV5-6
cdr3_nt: TGTGCCAGCAGCATCGGACGCGAGCAGTACTTC
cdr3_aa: CASSIGREQYF

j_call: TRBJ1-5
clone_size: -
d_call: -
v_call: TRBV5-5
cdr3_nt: TGTGCCAGCAGCTTCACAGGGCTTCTTAATCAGCCCCAGCATTTT
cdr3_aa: CASSFTGLLNQPQHF

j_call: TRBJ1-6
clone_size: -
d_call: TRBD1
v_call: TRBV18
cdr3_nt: TGTGCCAGCTCACCAACAGGGGCAGGGATATCACCCCTCCACTTT
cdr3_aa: CASSPTGAGISPLHF

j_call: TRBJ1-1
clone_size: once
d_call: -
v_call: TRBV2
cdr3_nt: TGTGCCAGCAGATTACAGAGCATGAACACTGAAGCTTTCTTT
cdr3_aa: CASRLQSMNTEAFF

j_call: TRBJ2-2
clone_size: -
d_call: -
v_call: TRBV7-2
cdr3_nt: TGTGCCAGCAGCTTAGGCGCGAACACCGGGGAGCTGTTTTTT
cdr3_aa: CASSLGANTGELFF

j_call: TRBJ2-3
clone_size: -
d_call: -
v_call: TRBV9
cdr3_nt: TGTGCCAGCAGCCGAGGGGGGACGCAGTATTTT
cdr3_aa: CASSRGGTQYF

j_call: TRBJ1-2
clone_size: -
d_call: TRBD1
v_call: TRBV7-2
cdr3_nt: TGTGCCAGCAGCACGCGACAGGGGAGATCTGACTATGGCTACACCTTC
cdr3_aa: CASSTRQGRSDYGYTF

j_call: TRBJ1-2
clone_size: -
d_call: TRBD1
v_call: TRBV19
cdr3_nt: TGTGCCAGTAGTCCCCAACAGGGGTATATGGGCTACACCTTC
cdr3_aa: CASSPQQGYMGYTF

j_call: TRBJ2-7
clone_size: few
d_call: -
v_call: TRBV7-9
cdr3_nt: TGTGCCAGCAGCTCCCAGGGATTGGGTTACGAGCAGTACTTC
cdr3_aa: CASSSQGLGYEQYF

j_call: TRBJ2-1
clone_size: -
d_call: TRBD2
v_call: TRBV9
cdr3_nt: TGTGCCAGCAGCGTAGGCGGGGGGACGAACAATGAGCAGTTCTTC
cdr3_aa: CASSVGGGTNNEQFF

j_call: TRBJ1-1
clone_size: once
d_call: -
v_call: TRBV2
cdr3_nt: TGTGCCAGCAGTAGGACGGGGGTGGTCACTGAAGCTTTCTTT
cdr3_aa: CASSRTGVVTEAFF

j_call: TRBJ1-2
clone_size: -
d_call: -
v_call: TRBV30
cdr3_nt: TGTGCCTGGGGAGGTTATGGCTACACCTTC
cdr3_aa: CAWGGYGYTF

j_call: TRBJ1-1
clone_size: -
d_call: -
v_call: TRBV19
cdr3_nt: TGTGCCAGTACCCGAAGCAGGCAGAACACTGAAGCTTTCTTT
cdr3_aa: CASTRSRQNTEAFF

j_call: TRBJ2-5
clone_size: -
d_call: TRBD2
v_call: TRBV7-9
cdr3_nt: TGTGCCAGCAGCTTAGAAGCGGGGGGGCTCGAGACCCAGTACTTC
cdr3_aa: CASSLEAGGLETQYF

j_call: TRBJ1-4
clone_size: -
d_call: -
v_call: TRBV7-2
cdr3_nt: TGTGCCAGCACTAAGGTACCGGGGTCCTTTGAAAAACTGTTTTTT
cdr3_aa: CASTKVPGSFEKLFF

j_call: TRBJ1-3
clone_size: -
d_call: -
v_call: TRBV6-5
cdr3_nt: TGTGCCAGCAGTTACGCTGACTCTGGAAACACCATATATTTT
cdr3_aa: CASSYADSGNTIYF

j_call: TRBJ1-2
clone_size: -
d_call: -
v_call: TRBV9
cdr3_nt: TGTGCCATAGTTGACGGCTACACCTTC
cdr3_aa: CAIVDGYTF

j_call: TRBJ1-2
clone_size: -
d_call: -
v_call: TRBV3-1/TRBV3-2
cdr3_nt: TGTGCCAGCAGCCAAGAGGGGGCTGGGGGCTACACCTTC
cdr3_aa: CASSQEGAGGYTF

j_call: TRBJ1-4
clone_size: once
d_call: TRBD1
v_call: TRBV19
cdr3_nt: TGTGCCAGTAGTATCGGGACAGGGGTTGGGAATGAAAAACTGTTTTTT
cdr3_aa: CASSIGTGVGNEKLFF

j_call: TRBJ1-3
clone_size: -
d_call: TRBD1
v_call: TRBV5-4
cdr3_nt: TGTGCCAGCAGCCCCTCTGCCGGGACAGGGGGAAACACCATATATTTT
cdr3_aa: CASSPSAGTGGNTIYF

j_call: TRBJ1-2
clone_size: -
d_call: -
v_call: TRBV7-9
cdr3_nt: TGTGCCAGCAGCTTAGGAGCGGCCTACTATGGCTACACCTTC
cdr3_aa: CASSLGAAYYGYTF

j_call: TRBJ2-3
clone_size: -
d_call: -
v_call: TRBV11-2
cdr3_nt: TGTGCCAGCAGCCTCGAATCAGATACGCAGTATTTT
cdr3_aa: CASSLESDTQYF

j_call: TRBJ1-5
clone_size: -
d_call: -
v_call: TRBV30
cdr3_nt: TGTGCCTGGAGTGCACGAGATCAGCCCCAGCATTTT
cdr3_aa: CAWSARDQPQHF

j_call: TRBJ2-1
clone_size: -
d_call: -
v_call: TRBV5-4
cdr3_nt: TGTGCCAGCAGCTTGGGAGAGTACAATGAGCAGTTCTTC
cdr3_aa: CASSLGEYNEQFF

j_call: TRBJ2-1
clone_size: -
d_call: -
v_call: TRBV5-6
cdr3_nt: TGTGCCAGCAGCTCCCCCAAACCGGGACGGCAGTACAATGAGCAGTTCTTC
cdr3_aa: CASSSPKPGRQYNEQFF

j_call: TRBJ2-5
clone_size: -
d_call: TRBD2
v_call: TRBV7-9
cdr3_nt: TGTGCCAGCAGCTCCCTCGGGACTAGCGGGGGGGAAGAGACCCAGTACTTC
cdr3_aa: CASSSLGTSGGEETQYF

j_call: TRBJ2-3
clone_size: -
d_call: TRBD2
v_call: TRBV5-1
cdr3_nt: TGCGCCAGCAGCCCGGCTCTAGCGGGGGGATCCACAGATACGCAGTATTTT
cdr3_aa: CASSPALAGGSTDTQYF

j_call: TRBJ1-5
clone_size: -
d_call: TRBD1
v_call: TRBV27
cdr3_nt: TGTGCCAGCAGTTCGGGATCAGGGGGTAGCAATCAGCCCCAGCATTTT
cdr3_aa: CASSSGSGGSNQPQHF

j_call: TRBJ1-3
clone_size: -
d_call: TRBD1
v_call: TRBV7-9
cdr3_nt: TGTGCCAGCAGCTCAGACAGGGCCAGAAACACCATATATTTT
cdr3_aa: CASSSDRARNTIYF

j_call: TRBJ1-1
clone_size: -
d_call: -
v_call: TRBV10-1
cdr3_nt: TGCGCCAGCAGTGAGTCTTGGGAGGACCCGAACACTGAAGCTTTCTTT
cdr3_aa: CASSESWEDPNTEAFF

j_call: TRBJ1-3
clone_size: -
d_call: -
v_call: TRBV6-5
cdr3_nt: TGTGCCAGCAGTTACTACCGATCGAGCGACACCATATATTTT
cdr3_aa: CASSYYRSSDTIYF

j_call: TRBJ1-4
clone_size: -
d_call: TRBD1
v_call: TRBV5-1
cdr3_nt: TGCGCCAGCAGCTTCACCTTCGACAGGGTCGATGAAAAACTGTTTTTT
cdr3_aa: CASSFTFDRVDEKLFF

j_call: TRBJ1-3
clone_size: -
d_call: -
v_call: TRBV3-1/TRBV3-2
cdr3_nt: TGTGCCAGCAGCCCGTGGAGGTCGGGACGACCCTCTTCTGGAAACACCATATATTTT
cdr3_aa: CASSPWRSGRPSSGNTIYF

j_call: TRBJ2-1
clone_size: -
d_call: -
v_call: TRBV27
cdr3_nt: TGTGCCAGCAGTACCAGGGGAAGCTCCTACAATGAGCAGTTCTTC
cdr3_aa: CASSTRGSSYNEQFF

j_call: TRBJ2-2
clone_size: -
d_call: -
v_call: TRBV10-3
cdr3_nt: TGTGCCATCAGTGAGTCAAATCGGGGTGGGACCGGGGAGCTGTTTTTT
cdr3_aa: CAISESNRGGTGELFF

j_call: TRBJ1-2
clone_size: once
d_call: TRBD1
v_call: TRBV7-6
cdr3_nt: TGTGCCAGCAGCTTAGGAGGGGGCCGGGGCTACACCTTC
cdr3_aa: CASSLGGGRGYTF

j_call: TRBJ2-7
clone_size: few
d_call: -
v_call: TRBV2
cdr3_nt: TGTGCCAGCATCAGGACGTTGAGCTCCTACGAGCAGTACTTC
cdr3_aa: CASIRTLSSYEQYF

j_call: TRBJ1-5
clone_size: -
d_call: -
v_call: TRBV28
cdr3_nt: TGTGCCAGCAGTTTTAATCAGCCCCAGCATTTT
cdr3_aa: CASSFNQPQHF

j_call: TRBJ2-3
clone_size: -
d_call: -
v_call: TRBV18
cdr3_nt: TGTGCCAGCTCACCCGAATCCCTTCGCACAGATACGCAGTATTTT
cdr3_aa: CASSPESLRTDTQYF

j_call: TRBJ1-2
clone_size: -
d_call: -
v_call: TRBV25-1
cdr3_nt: TGTGCCAGCGGTAATCCAGGGGTTGGCTACACCTTC
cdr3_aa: CASGNPGVGYTF

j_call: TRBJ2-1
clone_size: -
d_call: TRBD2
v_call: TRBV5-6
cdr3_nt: TGTGCCAGCAGCGTTAGCGGGGCTTCCTACAATGAGCAGTTCTTC
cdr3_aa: CASSVSGASYNEQFF

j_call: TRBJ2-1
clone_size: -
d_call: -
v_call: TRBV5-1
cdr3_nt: TGCGCCAGCAGCTTAGGACAGTACAATGAGCAGTTCTTC
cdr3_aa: CASSLGQYNEQFF

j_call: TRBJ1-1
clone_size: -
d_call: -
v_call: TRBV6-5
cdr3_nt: TGTGCCAGCTGGAGACTGAACACTGAAGCTTTCTTT
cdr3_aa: CASWRLNTEAFF

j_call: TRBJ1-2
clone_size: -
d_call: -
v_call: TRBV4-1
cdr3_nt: TGCGCCAGCAGCCAGGGCCCTCCGAACTATGGCTACACCTTC
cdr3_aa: CASSQGPPNYGYTF

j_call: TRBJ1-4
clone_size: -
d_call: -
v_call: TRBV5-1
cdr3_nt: TGCGCCAGCAGTTCACATTCAGGGACAAATGAAAAACTGTTTTTT
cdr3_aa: CASSSHSGTNEKLFF

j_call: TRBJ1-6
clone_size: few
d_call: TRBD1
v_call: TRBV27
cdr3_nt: TGTGCCAGCAGTTTTAAGACAGGGGGCGCGAGCTCCTATAATTCACCCCTCCACTTT
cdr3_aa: CASSFKTGGASSYNSPLHF

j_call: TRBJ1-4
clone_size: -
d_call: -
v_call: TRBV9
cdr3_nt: TGTGCCAGCAGCCTAGATAGAAGGGGAAATGAAAAACTGTTTTTT
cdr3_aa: CASSLDRRGNEKLFF

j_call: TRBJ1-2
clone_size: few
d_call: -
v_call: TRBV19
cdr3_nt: TGTGCCAGTAGTTATAATACAGGGTATGGCTACACCTTC
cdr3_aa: CASSYNTGYGYTF

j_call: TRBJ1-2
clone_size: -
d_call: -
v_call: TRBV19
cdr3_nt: TGTGCCAGTAGTAGCGGGACATGGGGCTACACCTTC
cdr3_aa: CASSSGTWGYTF

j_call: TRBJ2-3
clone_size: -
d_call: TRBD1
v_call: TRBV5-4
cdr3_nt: TGTGCCAGCAGCTTGGCAGGACAGGGCACAGATACGCAGTATTTT
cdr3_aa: CASSLAGQGTDTQYF

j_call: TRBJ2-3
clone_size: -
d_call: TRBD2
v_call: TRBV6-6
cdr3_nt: TGTGCCAGCAGGCACCGACTAGCGGGGAGCACAGATACGCAGTATTTT
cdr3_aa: CASRHRLAGSTDTQYF

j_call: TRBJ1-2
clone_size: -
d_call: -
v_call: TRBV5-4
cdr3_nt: TGTGCCAGCAGCCCTCCCGGGGTTAACTATGGCTACACCTTC
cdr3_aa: CASSPPGVNYGYTF

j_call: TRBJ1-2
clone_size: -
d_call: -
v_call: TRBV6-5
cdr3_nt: TGTGCCAGCAGTTACGCCGGGGGACCCTATGGCTACACCTTC
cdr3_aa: CASSYAGGPYGYTF

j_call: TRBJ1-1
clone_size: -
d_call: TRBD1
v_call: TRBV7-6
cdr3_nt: TGTGCCAGCAGCTCCCGACAGGGGTGGGTCCTTCGGACTGAAGCTTTCTTT
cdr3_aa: CASSSRQGWVLRTEAFF

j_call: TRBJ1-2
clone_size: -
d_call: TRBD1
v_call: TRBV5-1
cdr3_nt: TGCGCCAGCAGCCATGGACAGGGCCCCTATGGCTACACCTTC
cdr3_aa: CASSHGQGPYGYTF